A selection of T cell receptor beta chains follows, all from one sample in a study of blood T cell repertoires in COVID-19. Some clones are missing from TCRdb's copy, which holds only in-frame ones; the method was immunoSEQ multiplex PCR. The data show tens of thousands of clones, 65% to 90% seen once. The specimen sequenced was peripheral blood. The receptors were sampled from a woman aged 80 or older with acute or convalescent COVID-19. CDR3s include the opening cysteine and the closing phenylalanine or tryptophan. Each record gives: clone size, V gene, J gene, D gene, CDR3 DNA, CDR3 protein. D genes are given only for firm matches. Only part of the rows carry a size: once, few, many, or a class if the clone is expanded.

abundance: NA
v_gene: TRBV6-5
j_gene: TRBJ2-3
d_gene: TRBD1
CDR3nt: TGTGCCAGCAGCCTCGGGACAGGGGGCGCAGATACGCAGTATTTT
CDR3aa: CASSLGTGGADTQYF

abundance: NA
v_gene: TRBV24-1
j_gene: TRBJ2-3
d_gene: TRBD2
CDR3nt: TGTGCCACCGAAGCACAGGTGGGACAGAGTTCTTCGCGGGGGGGAAAAAATACGCAGTATTTT
CDR3aa: CATEAQVGQSSSRGGKNTQYF

abundance: NA
v_gene: TRBV5-5
j_gene: TRBJ1-5
d_gene: TRBD1
CDR3nt: TGTGCCAGCACCGAGGGACAGGGGGGCAATCAGCCCCAGCATTTT
CDR3aa: CASTEGQGGNQPQHF

abundance: few
v_gene: TRBV25-1
j_gene: TRBJ1-2
d_gene: TRBD1
CDR3nt: TGTGCCAGCAGTGATGCTCCTACGACAGGGACCCATGGCTACACCTTC
CDR3aa: CASSDAPTTGTHGYTF

abundance: NA
v_gene: TRBV15
j_gene: TRBJ1-2
d_gene: NA
CDR3nt: TGTGCCACCAGCAGAGATCATACAGGGAGAAGAAGCTACACCTTC
CDR3aa: CATSRDHTGRRSYTF

abundance: few
v_gene: TRBV9
j_gene: TRBJ1-6
d_gene: TRBD1
CDR3nt: TGTGCCAGCAACCCAGGGGGTCGGAATTCACCCCTCCACTTT
CDR3aa: CASNPGGRNSPLHF

abundance: NA
v_gene: TRBV2
j_gene: TRBJ2-1
d_gene: TRBD1
CDR3nt: TGTGCCAGCAGTGAGGGACAGCGACACTACAATGAGCAGTTCTTC
CDR3aa: CASSEGQRHYNEQFF

abundance: NA
v_gene: TRBV9
j_gene: TRBJ2-6
d_gene: NA
CDR3nt: TGTGCCAGCAGCGTTTCGGGGGCCAACGTCCTGACTTTC
CDR3aa: CASSVSGANVLTF

abundance: few
v_gene: TRBV27
j_gene: TRBJ1-6
d_gene: TRBD1
CDR3nt: TGTGCCAGCAGTTTATGGACAGGGAGGGCGAGTTCACCCCTCCACTTT
CDR3aa: CASSLWTGRASSPLHF

abundance: NA
v_gene: TRBV30
j_gene: TRBJ2-3
d_gene: TRBD2
CDR3nt: TGTGCCTGGAGCTCCGGACTAGCGGGACCTCAGGATACGCAGTATTTT
CDR3aa: CAWSSGLAGPQDTQYF

abundance: NA
v_gene: TRBV29-1
j_gene: TRBJ2-1
d_gene: NA
CDR3nt: TGCAGCGTTGATTTGGCGGGGGCATACAATGAGCAGTTCTTC
CDR3aa: CSVDLAGAYNEQFF

abundance: NA
v_gene: TRBV2
j_gene: TRBJ2-7
d_gene: NA
CDR3nt: TGTGCCAGCAGCAGGACTGTCTACGAGCAGTACTTC
CDR3aa: CASSRTVYEQYF

abundance: NA
v_gene: TRBV24-1
j_gene: TRBJ1-5
d_gene: NA
CDR3nt: TGTGCCACCCAAGGACAGATCAATCAGCCCCAGCATTTT
CDR3aa: CATQGQINQPQHF

abundance: NA
v_gene: TRBV27
j_gene: TRBJ2-3
d_gene: TRBD1
CDR3nt: TGTGCCAGCATATCCCTCTACAGGGGGCCGACAGATACGCAGTATTTT
CDR3aa: CASISLYRGPTDTQYF

abundance: NA
v_gene: TRBV7-6
j_gene: TRBJ2-6
d_gene: NA
CDR3nt: TGTGCCAGCAGCTTAATAGGGGTTACCTCTGGGGCCAACGTCCTGACTTTC
CDR3aa: CASSLIGVTSGANVLTF

abundance: NA
v_gene: TRBV9
j_gene: TRBJ2-1
d_gene: TRBD2
CDR3nt: TGTGCCAGCAGCCCAACTAGCGGCCATTACAATGAGCAGTTCTTC
CDR3aa: CASSPTSGHYNEQFF